These T cell receptor beta chains were read from a single sample in a study of identical twins. Via MiXCR, TCRdb re-called the 5' RACE reads, giving one row per CDR3 protein. The data hold under 350,000 distinct CDR3 sequences, with roughly 9.7% observed a single time. These data are also associated with another study on yellow fever vaccine responses in identical twins.

Sequenced material: CD8+ T cells sorted from blood. Source of these receptors: a young woman in good health. The CDR3 runs from the conserved cysteine through the conserved F or W. Each record gives: clone size, V gene, CDR3 protein. Not every row has a clone size; where given, it reads once, few, many or a size class.

>NA|TRBV4-2
CASSQDQASGGVNTGELFF
>few|TRBV7-3
CASSLGAGGSYEQYF
>NA|TRBV19
CASEGTGNGYTF
>NA|TRBV25-1
CASSDWLRDSQETQYF
>many|TRBV12-3/TRBV12-4
CASSLVGVKEANVLTF
>NA|TRBV20-1
CSARDLGEYRTEAFF
>few|TRBV7-9
CASSPWGPEQFF
>many|TRBV7-9
CASSLETSGIFETQYF
>NA|TRBV27
CASSFRGREYNEQFF
>many|TRBV27
CASSLGTEQYF
>NA|TRBV6-5
CASITTTGSRYGYTF